A single sample is the source of the 22 T cell receptor beta chains below, sequenced in a study of T cell responses to AZD1222 COVID-19 vaccine. Only in-frame clones appear in the TCRdb table, and some are missing; sequencing was by immunoSEQ multiplex PCR. The top ten hold about 2.4% of the sample, which has just over 90,000 clones, 75% to 90% seen once. The material sequenced was peripheral blood, taken 28 days after the second AZD1222 dose. The receptors were gathered from an adult who received the AZD1222 COVID-19 vaccine.

A single count supports this clone. This chain joins TRBV6-5 and TRBJ2-7, with D tentatively TRBD2 (5 bases). V was shortened by 0 bases and J by 2 bases, with 11 bases between the two germline ends. Germline CDR1 MNHEY, CDR2 SVGAGI. This CDR3 region has 15 residues. CDR3 nucleotides: TGTGCCAGCAGTTACTCGCATCTAGCCGCCTACGAGCAGTACTTC. Its translation is CASSYSHLAAYEQYF.

The chain has TRBV6-5 and TRBJ2-7; 9 nucleotides agree with TRBD1. With V trimmed by 2 bases and J by 2 bases, 4 bases remained unmatched. This CDR3 is built from 15 residues. Germline V lookup: CDR1 MNHEY, CDR2 SVGAGI. This chain's CDR3 is CASSYQTGGPYEQYF. The CDR3 coding sequence is TGTGCCAGCAGTTACCAGACAGGGGGTCCCTACGAGCAGTACTTC.

This clone was seen only a few times. CDR3 protein: CASSEETYGYTF. Here the CDR3 DNA reads TGTGCCAGCAGTGAAGAAACGTATGGCTACACCTTC. The chain is built from TRBV6-1 and TRBJ1-2; unclear D gene. V lost 1 base to trimming and J lost 5 bases, with 5 bases between them. The CDR3 loop spans 12 amino acids. Germline CDR1 MNHNS, CDR2 SASEGT.

The V gene is TRBV4-2, the J gene TRBJ2-7, with 10 bases identical to TRBD1. CDR1 is LGHNA and CDR2 is YNFKEQ in the germline V gene. The CDR3 is 17 amino acids. V trimming: 0 bases; J trimming: 2 bases; junction bases outside the gene matches: 7. The CDR3 DNA reads TGTGCCAGCAGCCAAGAGGGCCGAGGACAGGGGGCCTACGAGCAGTACTTC. Amino acids: CASSQEGRGQGAYEQYF.

V is TRBV7-9 and J is TRBJ1-3, with D perhaps TRBD1 (5 bases). The CDR3 length is 18 residues. Trimming left V 2 bases short and J 3 bases short, with 20 bases between. Germline V gene sequence: CDR1 SEHNR, CDR2 FQNEAQ (reference sequence). The CDR3 nucleotides are TGTGCCAGCAGCTTACGTCCCGATCCAGATAGGGGTGGAAACACCATATATTTT. It specifies CASSLRPDPDRGGNTIYF. Based on the CDR3 plus reference TRBV7-9 and TRBJ1-3, the full variable domain is DTGVSQNPRHKITKRGQNVTFRCDPISEHNRLYWYRQTLGQGPEFLTYFQNEAQLEKSRLLSDRFSAERPKGSFSTLEIQRTEQGDSAMYLCASSLRPDPDRGGNTIYFGEGSWLTVV.

The genes are TRBV2 and TRBJ1-2; TRBD1 matches 8 bases. From germline, CDR1 is SNHLY and CDR2 FYNNEI. After removal of 5 bases from V and 5 bases from J, the junction contained 4 bases not matched to a gene. The CDR3 contains 13 residues. CDR3 sequence: CASSNDRGYGYTF. In nucleotides, the CDR3 is TGTGCCAGCAGTAATGACAGGGGATATGGCTACACCTTC.

This chain uses TRBV6-1 with TRBJ1-5, with D possibly being TRBD1 (5 bases). CDR3 length equals 15 residues. CDR1 MNHNS and CDR2 SASEGT come from the germline V gene. V dropped 5 bases and J dropped 2 bases, with 13 bases sitting between them. The CDR3 reads CASSSIREGNQPQHF. The CDR3 DNA reads TGTGCCAGCAGTTCAATCAGGGAGGGCAATCAGCCCCAGCATTTT.

The gene calls are TRBV18 and TRBJ1-2; the D is unclear. CDR3 length equals 16 residues. The germline V gene encodes CDR1 KGHSH and CDR2 LQKENI. Trimming stripped 2 bases from V and 3 bases from J, with 16 bases between. This CDR3 is CASSPTAGARDYGYTF. CDR3 in DNA: TGTGCCAGCTCACCAACTGCAGGAGCCAGAGACTATGGCTACACCTTC. Full variable domain (missing parts from reference TRBV18 and TRBJ1-2): NAGVMQNPRHLVRRRGQEARLRCSPMKGHSHVYWYRQLPEEGLKFMVYLQKENIIDESGMPKERFSAEFPKEGPSILRIQQVVRGDSAAYFCASSPTAGARDYGYTFGSGTRLTVV.

The gene calls are TRBV21-1 and TRBJ1-5; the table's D gene call, TRBD1, was not cross checked with the DNA. TRBV21-1 is recorded as a pseudogene. The length of the CDR3 is 16 residues. The CDR3 nucleotides are TGTGCCAGCAGCAAAAAGGATTCCCAGGCGCATCAGCCCCAGCATTTT. As protein: CASSKKDSQAHQPQHF.

This clone was recorded once. V is TRBV9 and J is TRBJ2-3; TRBD2 matches 10 bases. From germline, CDR1 is SGDLS and CDR2 YYNGEE. J gave up 5 bases and V 7 bases, and 7 bases lay outside the gene matches. The CDR3 consists of 14 residues. For the CDR3, the DNA is TGTGCCAGCCACAGCGGGAGGGGGGGAGATACGCAGTATTTT. Translated: CASHSGRGGDTQYF.

J is TRBJ2-3 and V is TRBV19; 10 bases agree with TRBD2. Losses at the gene ends were 3 bases for V and 4 bases for J; bases not matched to a gene: 13. The germline gives CDR1 LNHDA, CDR2 SQIVND (reference sequence). The CDR3 totals 18 residues. CDR3 DNA: TGTGCCAGTAGTATTAACCCGAGGACTAGCGGTTATTCAGATACGCAGTATTTT. It yields the protein CASSINPRTSGYSDTQYF.

The genes are TRBV18 and TRBJ2-7; D is perhaps TRBD1 (5 bases). With 0 bases removed from V and 2 bases from J, the gap between germline ends came to 11 bases. The CDR3 sequence is 15 residues long. CDR1 is KGHSH and CDR2 is LQKENI in the germline V gene. CDR3 nucleotide sequence: TGTGCCAGCTCACCACCACAGGCCAGAACCTACGAGCAGTACTTC. This codes for CASSPPQARTYEQYF.

The gene calls are TRBV20-1 and TRBJ1-2, with D unclear. With 3 bases removed from V and 4 bases from J, the gap between germline ends came to 6 bases. CDR3 length: 11 residues. Germline lookup yields CDR1 DFQATT and CDR2 SNEGSKA (reference sequence). CDR3 in amino acids: CSASQVYGYTF. In DNA form, the CDR3 reads TGCAGTGCTAGTCAGGTCTATGGCTACACCTTC.

This chain uses TRBV5-1 with TRBJ2-7, with D hard to call. V was cut by 0 bases and J by 3 bases, with 7 bases left in between. Germline CDR1 and CDR2: SGHRS and YFSETQ. The CDR3 totals 13 residues. The CDR3: CASSLGEFYEQYF. The CDR3 nucleotides read TGCGCCAGCAGCTTGGGGGAATTCTACGAGCAGTACTTC.

This rearrangement joins TRBV30 to TRBJ2-7; possibly TRBD2 for D (6 bases). Germline V gene sequence: CDR1 GTSNPN, CDR2 SVGIG (reference sequence). Trimming stripped 4 bases from V and 3 bases from J, with 10 bases between. This CDR3 has 12 amino acids. In DNA, the CDR3 is TGTGCCTGGATGGGGGGAGTCTACGAGCAGTACTTC. This encodes CAWMGGVYEQYF.

This chain links TRBV9 with TRBJ2-1; the match to TRBD2 covers 7 bases. The CDR3 spans 15 residues. The V gene end was trimmed by 4 bases and the J gene end by 0 bases; junction bases not matched to a gene: 4. Looked up from germline, CDR1 is SGDLS and CDR2 is YYNGEE. This CDR3 is CASSPRGSSYNEQFF. DNA for the CDR3: TGTGCCAGCAGCCCCCGCGGGAGCTCCTACAATGAGCAGTTCTTC. The variable domain in full, completed from reference TRBV9 and TRBJ2-1, reads DSGVTQTPKHLITATGQRVTLRCSPRSGDLSVYWYQQSLDQGLQFLIQYYNGEERAKGNILERFSAQQFPDLHSELNLSSLELGDSALYFCASSPRGSSYNEQFFGPGTRLTVL.

The rearrangement uses TRBV3-1 (or the pseudogene TRBV3-2) and TRBJ2-3, with a possible D match to TRBD2 (6 bases). Germline-derived CDR1 and CDR2 are LGHDT and YNNKEL (reference sequence). The CDR3 runs 15 residues. The ends were cut back, 1 base at V and 2 bases at J, with 10 bases in the middle. The CDR3 reads CASSQGGAYTDTQYF. As DNA, the CDR3 is TGTGCCAGCAGCCAAGGCGGGGCGTACACAGATACGCAGTATTTT.

This chain uses TRBV15 with TRBJ1-5; D gene uncertain. The germline V gene encodes CDR1 LNHNV and CDR2 YYDKDF (reference sequence). V dropped 1 base and J dropped 0 bases, with 10 bases sitting between them. The length of the CDR3 is 16 residues. The CDR3 here is CATSRGLPASNQPQHF. CDR3 DNA: TGTGCCACCAGCAGAGGGTTGCCTGCTAGCAATCAGCCCCAGCATTTT.

This clone was counted once. The chain combines TRBV6-5 with TRBJ1-2, with D perhaps TRBD1 (6 bases). CDR1 MNHEY and CDR2 SVGAGI come from the germline V gene. CDR3 size: 14 residues. Trimming removed 7 bases at V and 4 bases at J, with 16 bases between. The CDR3 DNA reads TGTGCCAGCACCCCCCTCGGGGGCCTCTATGGCTACACCTTC. It yields the protein CASTPLGGLYGYTF.

The V and J genes are TRBV19 and TRBJ1-2; D not certain. Germline V gene data show CDR1 as LNHDA and CDR2 as SQIVND (reference sequence). The CDR3 runs 13 residues. V was shortened by 5 bases and J by 3 bases, with 10 bases between the two germline ends. CDR3 in DNA: TGTGCCAGTAGTCCCCGAGGTGACTATGGCTACACCTTC. It translates to CASSPRGDYGYTF. Complete variable domain (other parts from reference TRBV19 and TRBJ1-2): DGGITQSPKYLFRKEGQNVTLSCEQNLNHDAMYWYRQDPGQGLRLIYYSQIVNDFQKGDIAEGYSVSREKKESFPLTVTSAQKNPTAFYLCASSPRGDYGYTFGSGTRLTVV.

This clone occurred once. The V and J genes are TRBV28 and TRBJ1-2, with TRBD1 as a possible D gene (6 bases). This CDR3 has 16 residues. V was pared by 1 base and J by 4 bases, with 16 bases between. Per germline, CDR1 MDHEN and CDR2 SYDVKM. The CDR3 is CASSLSMAGHPYGYTF. The CDR3 DNA follows: TGTGCCAGCAGTTTATCGATGGCGGGACACCCCTATGGCTACACCTTC.

This chain links TRBV12-5 with TRBJ1-5; D is ambiguous. Germline values: CDR1 LGHNT, CDR2 FRNRAP. The CDR3 runs to 13 residues. V was clipped by 7 bases and J by 2 bases, with 9 bases between them. The CDR3 DNA sequence: TGTGCTAGTGTCCTCCGAGGCAATCAGCCCCAGCATTTT. Protein product: CASVLRGNQPQHF.